This T cell receptor beta chain was found in a study of shared clonotypes between healthy human individuals. Broader study findings: Incomplete sequencing of sorted subsets was indicated by rarefaction despite large depth.

The CDR3 contains 12 residues. V was pared by 8 bases and J by 5 bases, with 10 bases between. Germline CDR1 reads SEHNR; CDR2 reads FQNEAQ (reference sequence). Details on this clone: Its specificity is not known.

Assay used: immunoSEQ multiplex PCR; TCRdb lists only in-frame clones, some missing. This sample has some 1,100,000 clones, with around 82% found just once. Within Nashville, Tennessee resided all donors, each a Caucasian adult. The sequence came from a man between 18 and 35 years old in good health. Some clones in this sample may be carry-over from other donors' samples. The rearrangement joins TRBV7-9 to TRBJ2-1; no clear D. The sequenced sample was memory CD4+ T cells from PBMCs. The subset: CD45RA-negative fraction. CDR3 nucleotides: TGTGCCAGCGAGGACCCCAACAATGAGCAGTTCTTC. It translates to CASEDPNNEQFF. Full variable domain (outside the CDR3, taken from reference TRBV7-9 and TRBJ2-1): DTGVSQNPRHKITKRGQNVTFRCDPISEHNRLYWYRQTLGQGPEFLTYFQNEAQLEKSRLLSDRFSAERPKGSFSTLEIQRTEQGDSAMYLCASEDPNNEQFFGPGTRLTVL.